This T cell receptor beta chain was documented in a study of blood T cells in healthy people across ages (dated by TCRdb to between 2014 and 2016). For the study in its entirety: In model experiments, roughly one uniquely barcoded TCR beta cDNA molecule per two T cells was captured by template switching. Age-related changes in TCR beta repertoire diversity were measured in the study by deep sequencing normalized with unique cDNA molecular identifiers. The donors were divided into four age groups: young (average about 16 years), middle-aged (about 40), aged (roughly 60) and long-lived (roughly 82). To avoid experimental bias, donors of different ages were distributed randomly across sequencing lanes. The study analyzed two additional independent replicas of 1 million unique cDNA reads from the same blood draw for two donors, one aged 18 to 30 and one aged 80 or older. Study-wide findings and limitations: Observed TCR beta diversity per million T cells fell roughly linearly with age, and a significant reduction was already apparent by age around 39. A strong correlation was found between observed TCR beta diversity and the percentage of naive T cells measured by flow cytometry. Estimates of total diversity from one million sequenced T cells were regarded as lower bounds and underestimates. The long-lived group showed more naive CD4+ T cells, fewer expanded clones and increased TCR diversity than the aged group, suggesting age selection. Because donor CMV infection status was unknown, age-related changes in expanded clonotypes were potentially confounded. Conclusive comparison of naive and antigen-experienced compartments was prevented by the profiling of bulk unsorted PBMCs.

As regards this clonotype: Its antigen is currently not known. Base qualities are missing; no much larger clone stands one base away.

Library preparation used 5' RACE. TCRdb records Illumina HiSeq 2500 as the sequencer. A second roughly 6 to 11 cycle PCR used a sample-barcoded 5' primer and a J-beta primer mix. A unique molecular identifier was introduced onto each TCR beta cDNA molecule by a template-switch 5' adaptor carrying 12 random nucleotides. At least 3 million CDR3-containing paired-end reads were obtained from each sample. The Mint cDNA synthesis kit, primed by a TRBC-specific oligonucleotide, was used to synthesize first-strand cDNA from all RNA. Following uracil-DNA glycosylase treatment, a first 18-cycle PCR with universal primers M1SS and BC2_uni_R was performed on all cDNA. In the authors' own workflow: For normalization, 1 million high-quality reads were randomly selected from each sample, with every read carrying a distinct molecular identifier. Reads with shared molecular identifiers were discarded instead of being binned into consensus sequences. MiTCR, set to a Q25 quality threshold and the strictest error-elimination algorithm, was used for CDR3 identification, clonotype clustering and error correction. A nonparametric unseen species model using Euler transformation provided a lower-bound estimate of total TCR beta diversity. Using fastp at Q25 and MiXCR, TCRdb reprocessed the public reads and kept productive beta chains. CDR3 protein duplicates are merged, each entry listing the most common genes and DNA. The authors' filters were not applied to this entry. The sample table records over 1,500,000 distinct CDR3 sequences; less than 50% of these occur just once. Approximately 2.1% of the sample is taken by the ten largest.

The cysteine opens and the phenylalanine closes a CDR3 of 15 amino acids. The read is trimmed to its CDR3 DNA, 45 bases read in frame from base 1. CDR1 and CDR2 are drawn from the germline V gene (reference sequence): MNHEY, SMNVEV. V and J lose 1 base and 6 bases, and a span of 12 bases separates them. The approximately 40 donors, aged 6 to 90 years, were systemically healthy Caucasian individuals from Russia. Approximately 10 milliliters of peripheral blood were collected from each donor into EDTA-treated Vacutainer tubes. Ficoll-Paque density-gradient centrifugation was used to isolate PBMCs, with at least 6.5 million per sample. Total RNA was extracted from PBMCs with Trizol reagent, with at least 6 micrograms obtained per sample. For every donor, flow cytometry on a PBMC aliquot measured the percentage of naive CD45RAhigh/CD27high T cells.

Source material: blood. The sequence was collected from a middle-aged woman in good health. Recombination linked TRBV27 to TRBJ1-4; the D gene is not confidently resolved. The DNA sequence is as follows: TGTGCCAGCAGTTTATTCAAGGGCGCGGATGAAAAACTGTTTTTT. It is translated as CASSLFKGADEKLFF.